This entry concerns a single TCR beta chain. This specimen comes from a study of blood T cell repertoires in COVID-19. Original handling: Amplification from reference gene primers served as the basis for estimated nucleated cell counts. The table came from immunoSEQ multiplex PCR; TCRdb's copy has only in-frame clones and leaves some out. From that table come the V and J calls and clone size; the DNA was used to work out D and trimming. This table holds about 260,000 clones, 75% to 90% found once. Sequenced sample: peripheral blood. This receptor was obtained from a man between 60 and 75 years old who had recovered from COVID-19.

CDR3 sequence reads: CASSAGTGAGNTIYF. DNA of the CDR3: TGTGCCAGCAGCGCCGGGACAGGGGCTGGAAACACCATATATTTT. J is TRBJ1-3 and V is TRBV7-9, with 10 nucleotides matching TRBD1. Per the germline V gene, CDR1 is SEHNR and CDR2 is FQNEAQ (reference sequence). CDR3 length: 15 amino acids. Trimming removed 5 bases from V and 2 bases from J; junction bases left unmatched: 3. Looking up the rest from reference TRBV7-9 and TRBJ1-3 gives the full variable domain: DTGVSQNPRHKITKRGQNVTFRCDPISEHNRLYWYRQTLGQGPEFLTYFQNEAQLEKSRLLSDRFSAERPKGSFSTLEIQRTEQGDSAMYLCASSAGTGAGNTIYFGEGSWLTVV.